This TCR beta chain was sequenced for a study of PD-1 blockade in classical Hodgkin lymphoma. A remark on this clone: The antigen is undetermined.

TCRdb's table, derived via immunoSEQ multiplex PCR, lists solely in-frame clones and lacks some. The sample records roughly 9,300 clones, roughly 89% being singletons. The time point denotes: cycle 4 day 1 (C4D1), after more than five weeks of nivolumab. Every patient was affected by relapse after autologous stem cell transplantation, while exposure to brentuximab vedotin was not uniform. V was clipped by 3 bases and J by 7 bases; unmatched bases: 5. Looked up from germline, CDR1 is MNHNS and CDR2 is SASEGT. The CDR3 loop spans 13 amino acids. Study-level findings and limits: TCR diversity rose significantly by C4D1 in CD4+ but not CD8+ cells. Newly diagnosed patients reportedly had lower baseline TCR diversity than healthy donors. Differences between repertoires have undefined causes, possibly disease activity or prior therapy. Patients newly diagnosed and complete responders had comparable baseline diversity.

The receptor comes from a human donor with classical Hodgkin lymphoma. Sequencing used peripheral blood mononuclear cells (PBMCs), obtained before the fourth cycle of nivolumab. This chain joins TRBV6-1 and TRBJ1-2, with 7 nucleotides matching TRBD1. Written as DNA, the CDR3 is TGTGCCAGCAGTGACACAGGGGTGGGTGGCTACACCTTC. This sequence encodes CASSDTGVGGYTF.